One sample yielded the 9 T cell receptor beta chains listed below, sequenced in a study of cytotoxic CD8 clonotypes in ibrutinib-treated CLL. Sequencing used immunoSEQ multiplex PCR; TCRdb keeps in-frame clones, though not all of them. The sample consists of about 29,000 clones, roughly 57% of them appearing once. The material sequenced was PBMCs, taken before ibrutinib treatment. The source of these receptors is a human donor with chronic lymphocytic leukemia.

The V gene is TRBV21-1, the J gene TRBJ1-1. TRBV21-1 is an annotated pseudogene. The CDR3 is made up of 14 amino acids. The CDR3 is CASSKRGAGSGAFF. The CDR3 nucleotides read TGTGCCAGCAGCAAAAGGGGAGCGGGGAGTGGAGCTTTCTTT.

This chain links TRBV19 with TRBJ2-3; 7 bases are shared with TRBD2. Germline V gene sequence: CDR1 LNHDA, CDR2 SQIVND (reference sequence). V shed 6 bases, J shed 1 base, and the junction held 4 bases outside the gene matches. The length of the CDR3 is 14 residues. This chain's CDR3 is CASRPGGGTDTQYF. The DNA for the CDR3 is TGTGCCAGTAGACCTGGGGGGGGCACAGATACGCAGTATTTT.

This chain joins TRBV4-1 and TRBJ2-7; D tentatively fits TRBD1 or TRBD2 (5 bases each). The CDR3 is 15 amino acids. The germline V gene has CDR1 MGHRA and CDR2 YSYEKL. Trimming pared 1 base from V and 1 base from J, leaving 11 bases between. The CDR3 here is CASSQAGTLSYEQYF. The DNA of the CDR3 is TGCGCCAGCAGCCAAGCCGGGACGTTATCCTACGAGCAGTACTTC.

The chain joins TRBV25-1 to TRBJ2-7; D remains unclear. The CDR3 spans 16 residues. Germline V gene lookup returns CDR1 MGHDK and CDR2 SYGVNS. V was pared by 1 base and J by 4 bases, with 17 bases between. DNA for the CDR3: TGTGCCAGCAGTGAATCCCCCCCGGGCGCAGCATACGAGCAGTACTTC. Protein: CASSESPPGAAYEQYF.

The chain recombines TRBV6-1 with TRBJ1-2; D not resolved. CDR3 length equals 14 residues. The germline gives CDR1 MNHNS, CDR2 SASEGT. The V end lost 6 bases, the J end lost 0 bases, and 11 bases lay between the germline ends. The CDR3 sequence: CASRKAATNYGYTF. The CDR3 nucleotides are TGTGCCAGCAGGAAAGCCGCCACTAACTATGGCTACACCTTC.

This sequence joins TRBV6-5 and TRBJ2-1; D gene uncertain. From germline, CDR1 is MNHEY and CDR2 SVGAGI. V shed 5 bases and J shed 9 bases, with 11 bases lying between them. There are 12 residues in the CDR3. CDR3 amino acids: CASSELHLEQFF. In nucleotides, the CDR3 is TGTGCCAGCAGTGAGCTCCACCTTGAGCAGTTCTTC.

This chain connects TRBV28 to TRBJ1-2; TRBD1 matches 8 bases. The CDR3 extends over 15 amino acids. The germline V gene encodes CDR1 MDHEN and CDR2 SYDVKM. The J segment lost 1 base and the V segment lost 5 bases, leaving 6 bases of the junction unmatched. CDR3 in amino acids: CASSPSTGGNYGYTF. CDR3 DNA: TGTGCCAGCAGTCCATCAACAGGGGGTAACTATGGCTACACCTTC.

This clone was observed a single time. The V call is TRBV27, the J call TRBJ1-3; no reliable D call. Germline V gene sequence: CDR1 MNHEY, CDR2 SMNVEV (reference sequence). The V end was cut by 5 bases, the J end by 0 bases, with 11 bases between. The CDR3 is 15 amino acids. For the CDR3, the DNA is TGTGCCAGCAGTCTCCACAGTCCCTCTGGAAACACCATATATTTT. Amino acid sequence: CASSLHSPSGNTIYF.

The J gene is TRBJ1-5, the V gene TRBV4-1, with 10 bases fitting TRBD1. The V gene end was trimmed by 4 bases and the J gene end by 7 bases; junction bases not matched to a gene: 4. Germline-derived CDR1 and CDR2 are MGHRA and YSYEKL. The CDR3 is 14 amino acids. The CDR3 DNA reads as TGCGCCAGCAGCCTTGGGACAGGGGTCCAGCCCCAGCATTTT. It is translated as CASSLGTGVQPQHF.